This T cell receptor (beta chain) was sequenced during a study of T and B cells in COVID-19 patients. The wider study: Peripheral blood came from COVID-19 patients with active infection or after recovery. General study points: At recovery TRB diversity and richness exceeded healthy donors, after highly clonal active COVID-19 repertoires. The recovered cohort had thousands of exclusive TCR clusters, including 30 to 40 low generation probability clusters. Patients with COVID-19 reportedly showed strongly skewed T cell receptor beta variable and joining gene usage.

TRB rearrangements were amplified by multiplex PCR with BIOMED2 TRB-A/B primers. TCRdb reprocessed the multiplex PCR reads via MiXCR and lists one record per CDR3 protein. The repertoire holds around 1,400 distinct CDR3 sequences, with around 23% as singletons. Blood genomic DNA input for TRB amplification was 250-500 ng. By share, this clonotype ranks as medium-sized. Its cognate antigen is unknown. This sequence originates from a human donor with active COVID-19. The sample comprised blood.

Here the CDR3 reads CATSDGAGGPNTGELFF. In DNA, the CDR3 is TGTGCCACCAGTGATGGGGCAGGGGGCCCGAACACCGGGGAGCTGTTTTTT. This chain connects TRBV24-1 to TRBJ2-2, with 8 bases identical to TRBD1. The CDR3 contains 17 residues. CDR1 is KGHDR and CDR2 is SFDVKD in the germline V gene. J gave up 0 bases and V 3 bases, and 5 bases lay outside the gene matches.